This T cell receptor (beta chain) is drawn from a study of cytomegalovirus exposure and HLA in healthy donors. Of note for this clone: Its antigen remains unidentified.

13 Jbeta primers and 60 Vbeta primers were used for the PCR. TCRdb's copy holds only in-frame clones and misses some; the assay was immunoSEQ multiplex PCR. The data contain 130,000 to 150,000 clones, roughly three quarters of them singletons. Broader study findings: A likely sequencing artifact accounted for one observed cluster of highly shared sequence variants. CMV serostatus was the only immune exposure information that was available. In vitro confirmation showed a few CMV-associated chains to be CMV antigen specific.

CDR1 is SEHNR, CDR2 FQNEAQ, per germline (reference sequence). V lost 5 bases to trimming and J lost 3 bases; unmatched junction nucleotides: 6. The CDR3 spans 14 residues. Sequencing used PBMCs. This receptor was obtained from a woman aged 45 to 65 in good health and CMV-seronegative. The rearrangement uses TRBV7-9 and TRBJ2-7; 8 bases fit TRBD1. CDR3 in amino acids: CASSGQGPGYEQYF. The CDR3 DNA is TGTGCCAGCAGCGGACAGGGTCCGGGCTACGAGCAGTACTTC.